Shown below are 21 T cell receptor beta chains from a single sample sequenced in a study of blood T cell repertoires in COVID-19. Repertoires were generated with immunoSEQ multiplex PCR, while TCRdb's copy carries only in-frame clones and drops some. The repertoire holds 80,000 to 100,000 clones, with around 90% as singletons. Material for sequencing was peripheral blood. These receptors were obtained from a man in his fifties with COVID-19, enrolled during active disease.

The chain joins TRBV11-1 to TRBJ2-2; D is perhaps TRBD2 (6 bases). V dropped 5 bases and J dropped 2 bases, with 15 bases sitting between them. This CDR3 spans 16 amino acids. Germline V lookup: CDR1 SGHAT, CDR2 FQDESV (reference sequence). DNA of the CDR3: TGTGCCAGCAGCCTGACGTGGAGGGATAACACCGGGGAGCTGTTTTTT. It is translated as CASSLTWRDNTGELFF.

The CDR3 region is CASSQERGDTDTQYF. Here the CDR3 DNA reads TGTGCCAGCAGCCAGGAGCGGGGGGACACAGATACGCAGTATTTT. The J gene is TRBJ2-3, the V gene TRBV3-1 (or the pseudogene TRBV3-2); the match to TRBD2 covers 9 bases. The V gene end was trimmed by 3 bases and the J gene end by 2 bases; junction bases not matched to a gene: 3. The CDR3 is 15 residues long. Germline CDR1 is LGHDT and CDR2 is YNNKEL (reference sequence).

This clone was recorded once. V is TRBV3-1 (or the pseudogene TRBV3-2) and J is TRBJ2-3; D might be TRBD1 (6 bases). Trimming pared 4 bases from V and 2 bases from J, leaving 10 bases between. The CDR3 covers 14 residues. CDR1 is LGHDT and CDR2 is YNNKEL in the germline V gene (reference sequence). In DNA, the CDR3 is TGTGCCAGCAGCCTCAGGGGCACCACAGATACGCAGTATTTT. Its translation: CASSLRGTTDTQYF.

This chain uses TRBV11-2 with TRBJ2-7; tentative D call: TRBD1 (7 bases). V was clipped by 4 bases and J by 6 bases, with 19 bases between them. CDR1 SGHAT and CDR2 FQNNGV come from the germline V gene. CDR3 size: 15 residues. CDR3 nucleotides: TGTGCCAGCAGCTATGGGGGGCAGGGGGTTTCCGAGCAGTACTTC. Translation gives CASSYGGQGVSEQYF.

For the CDR3, the DNA is TGTGCCAGCAGCCGAGAGGTTGCGAACACTGAAGCTTTCTTT. It translates to CASSREVANTEAFF. V usage is TRBV7-9 and J usage is TRBJ1-1, with no clear D. Germline lookup yields CDR1 SEHNR and CDR2 FQNEAQ (reference sequence). Trimming took 5 bases from V and 1 from J, leaving 11 bases between them. The CDR3 covers 14 residues.

V and J are TRBV6-2 or TRBV6-3 and TRBJ1-1; D uncertain. V was pared by 1 base and J by 1 base, with 4 bases between. Germline CDR1 and CDR2: MNHEY and SVGEGT. The CDR3 has 13 residues. The CDR3 is CASSYLRNTEAFF. In nucleotides, the CDR3 is TGTGCCAGCAGTTACTTGAGGAACACTGAAGCTTTCTTT.

This clone was counted only a few times. The chain uses TRBV7-2 and TRBJ1-1, with D perhaps matching TRBD1 (6 bases). Trimming removed 5 bases at V and 3 bases at J, with 19 bases between. Germline lookup yields CDR1 SGHTA and CDR2 FQGNSA. The CDR3 spans 16 residues. In DNA form, the CDR3 reads TGTGCCAGCAGCAGGACCTTCGGACAGATTTACACTGAAGCTTTCTTT. Protein sequence: CASSRTFGQIYTEAFF. Variable domain in full (rest from reference TRBV7-2 and TRBJ1-1): GAGVSQSPSNKVTEKGKDVELRCDPISGHTALYWYRQSLGQGLEFLIYFQGNSAPDKSGLPSDRFSAERTGGSVSTLTIQRTQQEDSAVYLCASSRTFGQIYTEAFFGQGTRLTVV.

J is TRBJ2-7 and V is TRBV30; 8 bases are shared with TRBD2. V gave up 2 bases and J gave up 5 bases; unmatched junction bases: 2. CDR1 GTSNPN and CDR2 SVGIG come from the germline V gene (reference sequence). The CDR3 totals 12 residues. Here the CDR3 DNA reads TGTGCCTGGAGTACGGGGGGGGACGAGCAGTACTTC. This codes for CAWSTGGDEQYF. Supplemented by reference TRBV30 and TRBJ2-7, the full variable domain reads SQTIHQWPATLVQPVGSPLSLECTVEGTSNPNLYWYRQAAGRGLQLLFYSVGIGQISSEVPQNLSASRPQDRQFILSSKKLLLSDSGFYLCAWSTGGDEQYFGPGTRLTVT.

This chain links TRBV19 with TRBJ1-5; D is perhaps TRBD1 (5 bases). The CDR3 has 15 amino acids. CDR1 LNHDA and CDR2 SQIVND come from the germline V gene (reference sequence). The V end lost 3 bases, the J end lost 4 bases, and 13 bases lay between the germline ends. CDR3: CASSIRVTQNQPQHF. CDR3 coding DNA: TGTGCCAGTAGTATCAGGGTGACCCAAAATCAGCCCCAGCATTTT.

This chain joins TRBV19 and TRBJ2-1, with D unresolved. This CDR3 contains 14 residues. Germline assignment: CDR1 LNHDA and CDR2 SQIVND (reference sequence). V was clipped by 4 bases and J by 3 bases, with 10 bases between them. The CDR3 is CASSRAGFYNEQFF. The CDR3 nucleotides are TGTGCCAGTAGTAGGGCAGGTTTCTACAATGAGCAGTTCTTC.

V usage is TRBV4-3 and J usage is TRBJ2-1; 7 bases line up with TRBD1. The V and J ends lost 3 bases and 5 bases, in that order; junction bases with no gene match: 10. The germline V gene encodes CDR1 LGHNA and CDR2 YSLEER. The CDR3 is 16 amino acids. The CDR3 DNA is TGCGCCAGCAGCCACCCTCCGGGACAGAGAGACAATGAGCAGTTCTTC. It yields the protein CASSHPPGQRDNEQFF.

This chain connects TRBV6-1 to TRBJ2-3, with 8 bases identical to TRBD1. V trimming: 2 bases; J trimming: 4 bases; junction bases outside the gene matches: 5. CDR3 length equals 15 residues. Looked up from germline, CDR1 is MNHNS and CDR2 is SASEGT. The DNA for the CDR3 is TGTGCCAGCAGTGAACAGGGGGCGTTGGCAGATACGCAGTATTTT. This gives the protein CASSEQGALADTQYF.

V is TRBV9 and J is TRBJ1-3; D remains unclear. Germline loops: CDR1 SGDLS, CDR2 YYNGEE. CDR3 length equals 15 residues. Trimming removed 0 bases from V and 0 bases from J, with 7 bases in between. The CDR3 DNA reads as TGTGCCAGCAGCGTAGGAGTATCCTCTGGAAACACCATATATTTT. It specifies CASSVGVSSGNTIYF.

J is TRBJ1-3 and V is TRBV5-1; D unresolved. The CDR3 runs to 15 residues. Germline values: CDR1 SGHRS, CDR2 YFSETQ. Trimming took off 4 bases at V and 0 bases at J, with 11 bases between the two ends. In DNA, the CDR3 is TGCGCCAGCAGCAGAGGGCGGTCCTCTGGAAACACCATATATTTT. This sequence encodes CASSRGRSSGNTIYF.

The chain combines TRBV7-6 with TRBJ2-6, with TRBD1 as a possible D gene (6 bases). Germline V gene data show CDR1 as SGHVS and CDR2 as FNYEAQ. This CDR3 comprises 16 residues. V was pared by 5 bases and J by 3 bases, with 14 bases between. CDR3 protein: CASSRTGTDGANVLTF. The CDR3 DNA is TGTGCCAGCAGCAGAACAGGGACGGATGGGGCCAACGTCCTGACTTTC.

The J gene is TRBJ2-3, the V gene TRBV30, with 7 nucleotides matching TRBD2. The CDR3 is 14 amino acids. V shed 0 bases, J shed 6 bases, and the junction held 6 bases outside the gene matches. From germline, CDR1 is GTSNPN and CDR2 SVGIG (reference sequence). The CDR3 DNA sequence: TGTGCCTGGAGTGTAAGGGGAGGGGTCGATACGCAGTATTTT. Amino acids: CAWSVRGGVDTQYF. Full variable domain (remainder filled in from reference TRBV30 and TRBJ2-3): SQTIHQWPATLVQPVGSPLSLECTVEGTSNPNLYWYRQAAGRGLQLLFYSVGIGQISSEVPQNLSASRPQDRQFILSSKKLLLSDSGFYLCAWSVRGGVDTQYFGPGTRLTVL.

This chain joins TRBV7-6 and TRBJ2-7, with 10 bases identical to TRBD2. Unmatched junction bases numbered 13, after V lost 5 bases and J lost 0 bases. From germline, CDR1 is SGHVS and CDR2 FNYEAQ. The CDR3 loop spans 18 amino acids. The CDR3 loop reads CASSLASGGPLNSYEQYF. The CDR3 coding sequence is TGTGCCAGCAGCCTTGCTAGCGGGGGACCTCTAAACTCCTACGAGCAGTACTTC.

The gene calls are TRBV19 and TRBJ1-3; D remains ambiguous. The CDR3 totals 16 residues. Germline-derived CDR1 and CDR2 are LNHDA and SQIVND (reference sequence). Trimming pared 4 bases from V and 0 bases from J, leaving 13 bases between. CDR3 nucleotide sequence: TGTGCCAGTAGTAATTCGCGGGTCCGCTCTGGAAACACCATATATTTT. It specifies CASSNSRVRSGNTIYF.

The CDR3 here is CASTPSAGNFYNEQFF. CDR3 DNA: TGCGCCAGCACCCCCTCTGCAGGGAATTTTTACAATGAGCAGTTCTTC. This chain links TRBV5-1 with TRBJ2-1; TRBD1 is a possible D gene (5 bases). The CDR3 contains 16 residues. The germline CDR1 and CDR2 sequences are SGHRS and YFSETQ. Trimming removed 6 bases at V and 4 bases at J, with 20 bases between.

This chain uses TRBV9 with TRBJ2-7; D is ambiguous. V lost 0 bases and J 4 bases, leaving 14 bases between the germline ends. Germline CDR1 and CDR2: SGDLS and YYNGEE. CDR3 length: 15 amino acids. The CDR3 bases are TGTGCCAGCAGCGTAGCTACTGGTACTTCGTACGAGCAGTACTTC. It yields the protein CASSVATGTSYEQYF.

The chain is built from TRBV3-1 (or the pseudogene TRBV3-2) and TRBJ1-1, with no clear D. Germline loops: CDR1 LGHDT, CDR2 YNNKEL (reference sequence). Trimming shortened V by 0 bases and J by 1 base, and 9 bases separated the two germline ends. The CDR3 totals 15 residues. The CDR3 DNA is TGTGCCAGCAGCCAAGAAAGTTCGGGGAACACTGAAGCTTTCTTT. Translating gives CASSQESSGNTEAFF.